The rows below give T cell receptor beta chains drawn from one sample of a study of shared clonotypes between healthy human individuals. Measured with immunoSEQ multiplex PCR; TCRdb has only the in-frame clones, and not every one. This sample has more than 1,200,000 clones, with 98% found just once. The sequenced sample was naive CD4+ T cells sorted from blood. The receptors were gathered from a man aged 25-45 years in good health. The CDR3 runs from the conserved cysteine through the conserved F or W. Each record gives: CDR3 DNA, CDR3 protein, D gene, CDR3 length, V gene, J gene, clone size. D genes are given only for firm matches. Rows may omit the clone size; those that give it use once, few, many or a size class.

TGCAGCGTTGGACTAGCGGGTAATGAGCAGTTCTTC,CSVGLAGNEQFF,TRBD2,12,TRBV29-1,TRBJ2-1,.
TGCAGCGTTGCGCCGGGCCCTACCTATGGCTACACCTTC,CSVAPGPTYGYTF,.,13,TRBV29-1,TRBJ1-2,once
TGTGCCAGCAGCTCGAAAAGACAGGGTAACAATGAGCAGTTCTTC,CASSSKRQGNNEQFF,TRBD1,15,TRBV7-2,TRBJ2-1,.
TGTGCCAGCATGGTTAACAGTTTTCAAGAGACCCAGTACTTC,CASMVNSFQETQYF,.,14,TRBV28,TRBJ2-5,.
TGTGCCAGCTCAAAAGCGGTCTATAGGTACGAGCAGTACTTC,CASSKAVYRYEQYF,.,14,TRBV18,TRBJ2-7,.
TGTGCCAGCAGCTTCGGGCAGGGGGTAAGCAATCAGCCCCAGCATTTT,CASSFGQGVSNQPQHF,TRBD1,16,TRBV7-9,TRBJ1-5,.
TGTGCCAGCAGCAGCCCTTCCCGGGGGCTAGCGGACACAACAGATACGCAGTATTTT,CASSSPSRGLADTTDTQYF,.,19,TRBV9,TRBJ2-3,once
TGCAGCGTTAGTGGGTCCTACGAGCAGTACTTC,CSVSGSYEQYF,.,11,TRBV29-1,TRBJ2-7,.
TGTGCCAGCAGTTCCCGACAGACTAATCAGCCCCAGCATTTT,CASSSRQTNQPQHF,.,14,TRBV27,TRBJ1-5,.
TGCGCCAGCAGCGCCTACGCTAGCGGGGCAACAGATACGCAGTATTTT,CASSAYASGATDTQYF,TRBD2,16,TRBV5-1,TRBJ2-3,.
TGTGCCAGCCAACGAGGGGCTGGCTACACCTTC,CASQRGAGYTF,.,11,TRBV13,TRBJ1-2,once
TGTGCCAGCAGCGCCGGACAGGGGCAGAGGAATCAGCCCCAGCATTTT,CASSAGQGQRNQPQHF,TRBD1,16,TRBV5-6,TRBJ1-5,.
TGTGCCAGCAATTCGCTAGGGGCGGGAGAGAACGAGCAGTACTTC,CASNSLGAGENEQYF,TRBD2,15,TRBV27,TRBJ2-7,once
TGTGCCAGCAGCTTGGGTAATGAGCAGTTCTTC,CASSLGNEQFF,.,11,TRBV5-4,TRBJ2-1,few
TGTGCTAGTGGTATCACGACAGGACACACCGGGGAGCTGTTTTTT,CASGITTGHTGELFF,.,15,TRBV12-5,TRBJ2-2,.
TGTGCCAGCAGCCAGGACAGGGGAGGGGAGCAGTACTTC,CASSQDRGGEQYF,TRBD1,13,TRBV5-5,TRBJ2-7,few
TGTGCCAGCGGATTAGGCACCGGGGAGCTGTTTTTT,CASGLGTGELFF,.,12,TRBV2,TRBJ2-2,.
TGTGCCAGCAGCGTGACTAGCTTCGCCGGGGAGCTGTTTTTT,CASSVTSFAGELFF,TRBD2,14,TRBV9,TRBJ2-2,.
TGTGCCAGCAGCGTAGCCCCACCGGCCGGCGTAAACTATGGCTACACCTTC,CASSVAPPAGVNYGYTF,.,17,TRBV9,TRBJ1-2,.
TGTGCCAGCTCACCCCGTCTGGGACAGGGAAATGAGCAGTTCTTC,CASSPRLGQGNEQFF,TRBD1,15,TRBV18,TRBJ2-1,.
TGTGCCAGCAGTACGAATCTAGCTACACATAATTCACCCCTCCACTTT,CASSTNLATHNSPLHF,.,16,TRBV21-1,TRBJ1-6,.
TGTGCCACCAGCACTTTAGACACAGATACGCAGTATTTT,CATSTLDTDTQYF,.,13,TRBV15,TRBJ2-3,.
TGTGCCAGCAGTGAAGAAGGGGTGGTCGGGGAGCCCCAGCATTTT,CASSEEGVVGEPQHF,.,15,TRBV2,TRBJ1-5,once
TGTGCCAGCAGCCCCTTTACGAACACCGGGGAGCTGTTTTTT,CASSPFTNTGELFF,.,14,TRBV7-9,TRBJ2-2,.
TGTGCCAGCAGTTCGGGACAATTTAATCAGCCCCAGCATTTT,CASSSGQFNQPQHF,.,14,TRBV28,TRBJ1-5,.
TGTGCCAGCAGACCTACCCCCGGACAGATATCCTACGAGCAGTACTTC,CASRPTPGQISYEQYF,.,16,TRBV7-8,TRBJ2-7,.
TGTGCCAGCAGCAATCAGGGGTTCGGTGAAAAACTGTTTTTT,CASSNQGFGEKLFF,.,14,TRBV27,TRBJ1-4,.
TGTGCCAGCAGTAGACAGGGGGAGAGAAACACCATATATTTT,CASSRQGERNTIYF,TRBD1,14,TRBV9,TRBJ1-3,.
TGTGCCAGCTCACCCCCGGGACAGGGCCCTTTCTACACCTTC,CASSPPGQGPFYTF,TRBD1,14,TRBV18,TRBJ1-2,.
TGTGCCAGCAGTTACGTGCATGAGCAGTTCTTC,CASSYVHEQFF,.,11,TRBV6-5,TRBJ2-1,.
TGTGCCAGCAGCTCCAACCTCGGTAGCGAGCAGTACTTC,CASSSNLGSEQYF,.,13,TRBV11-2,TRBJ2-7,.
TGCGCCAGCAGCCAAGGGAACGGGGATCAGCCCCAGCATTTT,CASSQGNGDQPQHF,.,14,TRBV4-3,TRBJ1-5,.
TGTGCCAGTAGTATAGATAATCCCCCAGGTAACAATGAGCAGTTCTTC,CASSIDNPPGNNEQFF,.,16,TRBV19,TRBJ2-1,.
TGTGCCAGCAGCTCTCCCGGGCGGCAGGGGGCCCAGTACTTC,CASSSPGRQGAQYF,TRBD1,14,TRBV7-2,TRBJ2-5,.
TGCGCCAGCAGTGAACTAGCGGGAGGGGAGACCCAGTACTTC,CASSELAGGETQYF,TRBD2,14,TRBV10-1,TRBJ2-5,.
TGTGCCAGCAGCGTAGTATCCGGGAGGGGGTCCTACGAGCAGTACTTC,CASSVVSGRGSYEQYF,TRBD2,16,TRBV7-9,TRBJ2-7,.
TGTGCCAGCTCACCATTCAGGGGCATAGACGAGCAGTACTTC,CASSPFRGIDEQYF,.,14,TRBV18,TRBJ2-7,.
TGTGCCTGGGAGGATGATCAGGGGGCCTACGAGCAGTACTTC,CAWEDDQGAYEQYF,TRBD1,14,TRBV30,TRBJ2-7,.
TGTGCCACCAGCAGAGTTACCGGGACAGGGGTCACCTACGAGCAGTACTTC,CATSRVTGTGVTYEQYF,TRBD1,17,TRBV15,TRBJ2-7,.
TGTGCCAGCAGTCCCGACAGGTACTCCTACGAGCAGTACTTC,CASSPDRYSYEQYF,.,14,TRBV6-4,TRBJ2-7,.
TGTGCCAGCTCACCATTCGACGAAACCGGGGAGCTGTTTTTT,CASSPFDETGELFF,.,14,TRBV18,TRBJ2-2,.